The rows below give T cell receptor beta chains drawn from one sample of a study of tumor-infiltrating lymphocytes in oesophageal squamous cell carcinoma. Using its own MiXCR run on the PCR reads, TCRdb lists one record per CDR3 protein. The sample records around 15,000 distinct CDR3 sequences, approximately 49% being singletons. Sequencing was carried out using esophageal tumor tissue. These receptors were obtained from a female donor with esophageal squamous cell carcinoma. CDR3s include the opening cysteine and the closing phenylalanine or tryptophan. The D gene is left open where the match is weak. Clone size appears in some rows only: once, few, many, or a class for an expanded clone.

TRBD1,TRBV7-2,15,TRBJ2-5,.,TGTGCCAGCAGCTTACAGGGGACAGACCAAGAGACCCAGTACTTC,CASSLQGTDQETQYF
TRBD2,TRBV7-2,15,TRBJ2-1,few,TGTGCCAGCAGCCCTACTAGCGTATCCTACAATGAGCAGTTCTTC,CASSPTSVSYNEQFF
.,TRBV12-3/TRBV12-4,13,TRBJ2-1,.,TGTGCCAGCAGTTTCCCAGGATTTGGCGAGCAGTTCTTC,CASSFPGFGEQFF
.,TRBV6-1,14,TRBJ1-2,.,TGTGCCAGCAGTGTTCACAGGGTTGACTATGGCTACACCTTC,CASSVHRVDYGYTF
.,TRBV10-2,14,TRBJ2-7,.,TGCGCCAGCAGGGAGGACAGAACATCGTACGAGCAGTACTTC,CASREDRTSYEQYF
.,TRBV7-3,14,TRBJ2-5,few,TGTGCCAGCAGCCCCCAGGGGGGTTTAGAGACCCAGTACTTC,CASSPQGGLETQYF
.,TRBV28,13,TRBJ1-1,.,TGTGCCAGCAACCAGGGGTGGAGCACTGAAGCTTTCTTT,CASNQGWSTEAFF
.,TRBV12-3/TRBV12-4,15,TRBJ2-7,medium-sized,TGTGCCAGCAGTTTCGGCTCAGGGCAGTCCTACGAGCAGTACTTC,CASSFGSGQSYEQYF
.,TRBV24-1,15,TRBJ2-1,many,TGTGCCACCAGTGATTTGTTATCCGGAGGCAATGAGCAGTTCTTC,CATSDLLSGGNEQFF
.,TRBV14,14,TRBJ2-5,many,TGTGCCAGCAGTCTCATAGGGGCGCAAGAGACCCAGTACTTC,CASSLIGAQETQYF
TRBD2,TRBV12-3/TRBV12-4,18,TRBJ2-5,.,TGTGCCAGCAGTCGAACTAGGGGCGGGAGGCCGGGGCAAGAGACCCAGTACTTC,CASSRTRGGRPGQETQYF
.,TRBV7-3,22,TRBJ2-2,.,TGTGCCAGCAGCTTACAATACGGAGGGCCCCATGGAGACAGGGATGTCACCGGGGAGCTGTTTTTT,CASSLQYGGPHGDRDVTGELFF
TRBD2,TRBV7-6,16,TRBJ2-5,.,TGTGCCAGCAGCTCGGGACTAGCGGGAGGGCAAGAGACCCAGTACTTC,CASSSGLAGGQETQYF
.,TRBV7-2,13,TRBJ2-5,.,TGTGCCAGCACCTCTTACCTACAAGAGACCCAGTACTTC,CASTSYLQETQYF
TRBD1,TRBV11-2,17,TRBJ2-3,.,TGTGCCAGCAGCTTAGGTGGGGCGGGACAGGGGACAGATACGCAGTATTTT,CASSLGGAGQGTDTQYF
.,TRBV6-8,13,TRBJ2-7,.,TGTGCCAGCAGTCGAGACATTTTTTACGAGCAGTACTTC,CASSRDIFYEQYF
.,TRBV6-1,14,TRBJ2-7,.,TGTGCCAGCAGTGAATACGACTCTAGCTACGAGCAGTACTTC,CASSEYDSSYEQYF
TRBD1,TRBV7-6,14,TRBJ2-1,.,TGTGCCAGCCTTTGGACAGGGCCTTACAATGAGCAGTTCTTC,CASLWTGPYNEQFF
.,TRBV7-2,14,TRBJ2-5,.,TGTGCCAGCACAAAGCCGCGGGGACAAGAGACCCAGTACTTC,CASTKPRGQETQYF
TRBD2,TRBV5-1,17,TRBJ2-1,many,TGCGCCAGCAGCTTGGGGTCGGGGCGGGAGCTTCGGCATGAGCAGTTCTTC,CASSLGSGRELRHEQFF
TRBD2,TRBV5-8,14,TRBJ2-1,many,TGTGCCAGCAGCTTGACTAGCGGGAGAGATGAGCAGTTCTTC,CASSLTSGRDEQFF
.,TRBV12-2,12,TRBJ2-7,few,TGTGCAAGTCGCTTAGCGCTGGGGGAGCAGTACTTC,CASRLALGEQYF
.,TRBV7-2,17,TRBJ2-1,.,TGTGCCAGCAGCTCAAACCCCGACAGTCCCTCCTACAATGAGCAGTTCTTC,CASSSNPDSPSYNEQFF
TRBD1,TRBV6-1,15,TRBJ1-2,.,TGTGCCAGCAGTTACCGATTTACAGGGGGCTATGGCTACACCTTC,CASSYRFTGGYGYTF
.,TRBV7-3,11,TRBJ2-3,.,TGTGCCAGCGCGCAGGGGTATACGCAGTATTTT,CASAQGYTQYF
TRBD2,TRBV7-9,18,TRBJ2-1,.,TGTGCCAGCAGCCGGACTAGCGGGAGGACGAGCTCCTACAATGAGCAGTTCTTC,CASSRTSGRTSSYNEQFF
.,TRBV7-2,13,TRBJ2-3,.,TGTGCCAGCAGCTTAGTCCCGGGAGATACGCAGTATTTT,CASSLVPGDTQYF
.,TRBV7-2,16,TRBJ2-3,few,TGTGCCAGCAGCTTAGTAGAGGCAGGGGGCACAGATACGCAGTATTTT,CASSLVEAGGTDTQYF
TRBD2,TRBV6-1,17,TRBJ2-2,many,TGTGCCAGCAGTACCCGGACTAGCGGGAGGTTTGCCGGGGAGCTGTTTTTT,CASSTRTSGRFAGELFF
TRBD2,TRBV7-3,16,TRBJ2-3,.,TGTGCCAGCAGCTTAAGGCCTAGCGGGGGCACAGATACGCAGTATTTT,CASSLRPSGGTDTQYF
.,TRBV7-2,18,TRBJ1-1,.,TGTGCCAGCAGCTTAGTTGACGCCTATGAACGGCTCGACAGTGAAGCTTTCTTT,CASSLVDAYERLDSEAFF
.,TRBV7-3,14,TRBJ2-1,.,TGTGCCAGCAGCTTGGGGTCCAGATACAATGAGCAGTTCTTC,CASSLGSRYNEQFF
.,TRBV6-2/TRBV6-3,14,TRBJ2-3,.,TGTGCCAGCAGTTTACGGACCCCGACAGATACGCAGTATTTT,CASSLRTPTDTQYF
.,TRBV7-2,15,TRBJ2-5,few,TGTGCCAGCAGCCTCCAACGGGGTGCTCAAGAGACCCAGTACTTC,CASSLQRGAQETQYF
.,TRBV5-1,14,TRBJ1-1,medium-sized,TGCGCCAGCAGCTTGGCCAAGGGGGGCACTGAAGCTTTCTTT,CASSLAKGGTEAFF
TRBD1,TRBV7-3,15,TRBJ2-1,once,TGTGCCAGCAGCTCCACAGGACAGGGAAGTAATGAGCAGTTCTTC,CASSSTGQGSNEQFF
TRBD1,TRBV4-1,15,TRBJ2-5,few,TGCGCCAGCAGCCCCCGGGACAGGGGGCTTGAGACCCAGTACTTC,CASSPRDRGLETQYF
.,TRBV7-8,16,TRBJ2-7,.,TGTGCCAGCAGCTTAGGGCTACCGGGACCCGAGTACGAGCAGTACTTC,CASSLGLPGPEYEQYF
TRBD2,TRBV7-3,16,TRBJ2-1,.,TGTGCCAGCAGCTTAACGTCGGTAGCGGGAAGGAATGAGCAGTTCTTC,CASSLTSVAGRNEQFF
.,TRBV7-9,14,TRBJ1-2,.,TGTGCCAGCAGCTTAGAGGGGGGAAACTATGGCTACACCTTC,CASSLEGGNYGYTF
TRBD1,TRBV27,16,TRBJ2-7,many,TGTGCCAGCAGTTTATCAGGGGACAGCAATTACTACGAGCAGTACTTC,CASSLSGDSNYYEQYF
.,TRBV20-1,12,TRBJ1-1,.,TGCAGTGCTAGAGATGGGGCCGGTGAAGCTTTCTTT,CSARDGAGEAFF
TRBD1,TRBV20-1,16,TRBJ2-7,.,TGCAGTGCTAGAGCTTTGGGGGACAGGGGGCGTTACGAGCAGTACTTC,CSARALGDRGRYEQYF
.,TRBV28,12,TRBJ2-5,.,TGTGCCAGCAGTATCTCGTTCGTGGGGCAGTACTTC,CASSISFVGQYF
.,TRBV7-2,11,TRBJ2-1,.,TGTGCCAGCAGCTTATCCCGTGAGCAGTTCTTC,CASSLSREQFF
.,TRBV12-3/TRBV12-4,13,TRBJ2-7,.,TGTGCCAGCAGCGTAGCCGCCGCGGCTAAGCAGTACTTC,CASSVAAAAKQYF
TRBD1,TRBV7-2,16,TRBJ2-7,.,TGTGCCAGCAGCTCCTCTGGTGGGACAGGGGCCTACGAGCAGTACTTC,CASSSSGGTGAYEQYF
.,TRBV4-1,16,TRBJ2-1,.,TGCGCCAGCAGCCAACGGGCGGGAAGGGGGTCCAATGAGCAGTTCTTC,CASSQRAGRGSNEQFF
.,TRBV11-1,14,TRBJ2-5,many,TGTGCCAGCAGCGACCGTTCTATCCAAGAGACCCAGTACTTC,CASSDRSIQETQYF
.,TRBV7-2,12,TRBJ2-7,.,TGTGCCAGCAGCTTAGGGGAGCTTGAGCAGTACTTC,CASSLGELEQYF
.,TRBV27,17,TRBJ2-5,.,TGTGCCAGCAGTTTAACGGGTGCGGGACCGAAAGGGGAGACCCAGTACTTC,CASSLTGAGPKGETQYF
.,TRBV7-2,13,TRBJ2-1,many,TGTGCCAGCAGCCATACGTGGGGGAATGAGCAGTTCTTC,CASSHTWGNEQFF